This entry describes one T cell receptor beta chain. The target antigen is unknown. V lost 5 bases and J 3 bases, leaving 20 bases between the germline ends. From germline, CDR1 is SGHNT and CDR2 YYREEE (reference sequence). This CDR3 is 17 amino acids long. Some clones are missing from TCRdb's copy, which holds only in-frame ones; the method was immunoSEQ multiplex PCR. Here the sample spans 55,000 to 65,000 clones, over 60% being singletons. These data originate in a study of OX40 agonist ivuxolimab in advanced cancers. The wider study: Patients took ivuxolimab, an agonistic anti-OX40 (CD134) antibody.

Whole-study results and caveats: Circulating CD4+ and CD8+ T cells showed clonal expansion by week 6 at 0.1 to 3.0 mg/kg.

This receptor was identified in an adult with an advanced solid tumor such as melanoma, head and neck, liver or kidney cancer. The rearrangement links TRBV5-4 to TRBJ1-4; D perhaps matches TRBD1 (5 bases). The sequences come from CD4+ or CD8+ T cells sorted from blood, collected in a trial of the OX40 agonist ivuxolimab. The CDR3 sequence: CASSFRRIRDSNEKLFF. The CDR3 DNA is TGTGCCAGCAGTTTTAGGAGGATCAGGGACTCTAATGAAAAACTGTTTTTT.